Shown below are 12 T cell receptor beta chains from a single sample sequenced in a study of radiotherapy plus CTLA-4 blockade in lung cancer. Using immunoSEQ multiplex PCR, the repertoire was profiled, and TCRdb retains in-frame clones only, with some absent. The sample lists some 49,000 clones, about 85% seen once, with approximately 30% in the top ten. The material was peripheral blood, obtained from a patient treated with radiotherapy plus ipilimumab. The source of these receptors is a human donor with non-small cell lung cancer whose response to radiotherapy plus ipilimumab could not be evaluated.

The genes are TRBV6-5 and TRBJ2-2, with a tentative D call TRBD1 (6 bases). Germline V gives CDR1 MNHEY, CDR2 SVGAGI. This CDR3 contains 15 residues. V was clipped by 6 bases and J by 1 base, with 12 bases between them. DNA of the CDR3: TGTGCCAGCAGGGTTCCGACAGGGAACACCGGGGAGCTGTTTTTT. Its translation is CASRVPTGNTGELFF.

The chain uses TRBV28 and TRBJ1-4; weak D call: TRBD1 (5 bases). CDR1 is MDHEN, CDR2 SYDVKM, per germline. CDR3 length: 14 residues. V lost 3 bases and J 5 bases, leaving 10 bases between the germline ends. This chain's CDR3 is CASSFGGVNEKLFF. CDR3 bases: TGTGCCAGCAGTTTTGGGGGGGTAAATGAAAAACTGTTTTTT.

The chain combines TRBV18 with TRBJ1-1; D is uncertain. The V end was cut by 3 bases, the J end by 0 bases, with 5 bases between. In germline, CDR1 is KGHSH, CDR2 LQKENI. The CDR3 extends over 13 amino acids. The CDR3 bases are TGTGCCAGCTCACCGGCGGTGAACACTGAAGCTTTCTTT. Translation gives CASSPAVNTEAFF.

The rearrangement joins TRBV2 to TRBJ2-2, with a tentative D call TRBD2 (5 bases). V was shortened by 6 bases and J by 4 bases, with 21 bases between the two germline ends. In germline, CDR1 is SNHLY, CDR2 FYNNEI. CDR3 length: 17 residues. The DNA of the CDR3 is TGTGCCAGCAGCGAACGGTCGGGGTTTAGGAGCACCGGGGAGCTGTTTTTT. Protein sequence: CASSERSGFRSTGELFF.

The chain couples TRBV11-2 to TRBJ2-3; TRBD2 might be the D (6 bases). V dropped 5 bases and J dropped 9 bases, with 18 bases sitting between them. CDR1 and CDR2 (germline): SGHAT, FQNNGV. The CDR3 spans 14 residues. CDR3 residues: CASSPLGGRRTQYF. In DNA form, the CDR3 reads TGTGCCAGCAGCCCCCTCGGGGGTCGTAGAACGCAGTATTTT.

The rearrangement uses TRBV28 and TRBJ1-2; 7 bases align to TRBD1. The V and J ends lost 1 base and 8 bases, in that order; junction bases with no gene match: 7. CDR1 is MDHEN, CDR2 SYDVKM, per germline. CDR3 length: 14 residues. The DNA of the CDR3 is TGTGCCAGCAGTTTATACGTGACAGGGAAGGGCTACACCTTC. Amino acid sequence: CASSLYVTGKGYTF.

The chain uses TRBV28 and TRBJ1-1, with 9 bases lining up with TRBD1. This CDR3 is built from 13 residues. With V trimmed by 6 bases and J by 5 bases, 4 bases remained unmatched. In germline, CDR1 is MDHEN, CDR2 SYDVKM. In nucleotides, the CDR3 is TGTGCCAGCAGCACAGGGGGCCGGACTGAAGCTTTCTTT. Translating it yields CASSTGGRTEAFF.

This chain links TRBV6-4 with TRBJ2-3, with TRBD1 identical over 10 bases. J was trimmed by 4 bases and V by 0 bases; bases with no gene match: 1. CDR3 size: 15 residues. Per germline, CDR1 MRHNA and CDR2 SNTAGT. The CDR3 sequence is CASSDSTGGSDTQYF. CDR3 in DNA: TGTGCCAGCAGTGACTCGACAGGGGGCTCAGATACGCAGTATTTT.

In this sample, this clone turned up a few times. The CDR3 sequence: CAWSGGRNEQFF. As DNA, the CDR3 is TGTGCCTGGAGTGGCGGGAGGAATGAGCAGTTCTTC. The genes are TRBV30 and TRBJ2-1; TRBD2 aligns across 8 bases. The V gene end was trimmed by 1 base and the J gene end by 7 bases; junction bases not matched to a gene: 0. This CDR3 region has 12 residues. CDR1 and CDR2 (germline): GTSNPN, SVGIG (reference sequence). Looking up the rest from reference TRBV30 and TRBJ2-1 gives the full variable domain: SQTIHQWPATLVQPVGSPLSLECTVEGTSNPNLYWYRQAAGRGLQLLFYSVGIGQISSEVPQNLSASRPQDRQFILSSKKLLLSDSGFYLCAWSGGRNEQFFGPGTRLTVL.

This chain links TRBV2 with TRBJ1-1; tentatively, D is TRBD1 (6 bases). The CDR3 extends over 12 amino acids. Looked up from germline, CDR1 is SNHLY and CDR2 is FYNNEI. V shed 7 bases and J shed 4 bases, with 10 bases lying between them. The CDR3 nucleotides read TGTGCCAGCAACAGGGAATCCACTGAAGCTTTCTTT. Amino acids: CASNRESTEAFF.

The chain is built from TRBV30 and TRBJ2-3; 10 nucleotides line up with TRBD2. V lost 0 bases and J lost 13; bases outside the gene matches: 7. Looked up from germline, CDR1 is GTSNPN and CDR2 is SVGIG (reference sequence). This CDR3 has 13 residues. The CDR3 DNA sequence: TGTGCCTGGAGTGTACTAGCGGGGCCTGAGAAGTATTTT. It encodes CAWSVLAGPEKYF.

The chain is built from TRBV4-3 and TRBJ2-2; the D gene is possibly TRBD1 (5 bases). The ends were cut back, 1 base at V and 6 bases at J, with 12 bases in the middle. The CDR3 contains 15 residues. Germline-derived CDR1 and CDR2 are LGHNA and YSLEER. The CDR3 DNA reads as TGCGCCAGCAGCCAAGGAAGGGGCTTCCCCGGGGAGCTGTTTTTT. Translated: CASSQGRGFPGELFF.